This entry lists 25 T cell receptor beta chains sequenced from one sample in a study of CD4 T cells in relation to SARS-CoV-2 and coronaviruses. The unexposed donors gave CD4+ T cells in about 2010-2019, prior to COVID-19. The cells were cultured for about ten days before CD4+ T cells were isolated. Their antigen targets remain unknown. Sequenced by immunoSEQ multiplex PCR; TCRdb stores in-frame clones only, minus some. The sample yields about 21,000 clones, over 70% seen once. Sequenced input: CD4+ T cells from PBMCs, cultured in vitro. The receptor set was obtained from a human donor in good health.

The chain carries TRBV28 and TRBJ2-5; TRBD1 aligns across 8 bases. In germline, CDR1 is MDHEN, CDR2 SYDVKM. The CDR3 covers 15 residues. Trimming cost V 4 bases and J 5 bases; bases outside gene matches: 9. The DNA for the CDR3 is TGTGCCAGCAGTTCGACAGGGGATAGGCGGGAGACCCAGTACTTC. Protein sequence: CASSSTGDRRETQYF. The entire variable domain, with the rest obtained from reference TRBV28 and TRBJ2-5, is as follows: DVKVTQSSRYLVKRTGEKVFLECVQDMDHENMFWYRQDPGLGLRLIYFSYDVKMKEKGDIPEGYSVSREKKERFSLILESASTNQTSMYLCASSSTGDRRETQYFGPGTRLLVL.

V is TRBV20-1 and J is TRBJ1-4, with D perhaps matching TRBD1 (5 bases). Germline V gene data show CDR1 as DFQATT and CDR2 as SNEGSKA (reference sequence). The CDR3 runs to 15 residues. Deletions cut 3 bases from V and 2 bases from J, with 13 bases between. The CDR3 region has the DNA TGCAGTGCTAGTACAGACAGTGGCACTAATGAAAAACTGTTTTTT. Its protein is CSASTDSGTNEKLFF.

CDR3 protein: CATSAAGAAGGKLFF. The DNA of the CDR3 is TGTGCCACCAGCGCTGCAGGGGCTGCTGGGGGAAAACTGTTTTTT. The rearrangement joins TRBV15 to TRBJ1-4; D may be TRBD1 (6 bases). The CDR3 has 15 amino acids. The V end was cut by 5 bases, the J end by 10 bases, with 20 bases between. Germline CDR1 and CDR2: LNHNV and YYDKDF (reference sequence).

The chain joins TRBV24-1 to TRBJ2-5, with D unclear. CDR1 is KGHDR and CDR2 is SFDVKD in the germline V gene. The CDR3 contains 11 residues. Between the trimmed V and J ends, which lost 5 bases and 4 bases, there was a span of 4 bases. As DNA, the CDR3 is TGTGCCACCAGTGGGGCAGAGACCCAGTACTTC. This translates into CATSGAETQYF.

The chain links TRBV11-1 to TRBJ2-7, with 8 positions matching TRBD2. There are 16 residues in the CDR3. J lost 5 bases, V lost 2 bases, and 11 bases had no gene match. Germline V gene lookup returns CDR1 SGHAT and CDR2 FQDESV (reference sequence). CDR3 sequence reads: CASSLLRGGLIDEQYF. DNA of the CDR3: TGTGCCAGCAGCTTATTACGCGGGGGGCTTATCGACGAGCAGTACTTC.

In its sample, this clone was seen a few times. The chain has TRBV7-9 and TRBJ1-1; 7 bases are shared with TRBD1. The CDR3 is 13 amino acids. V was pared by 2 bases and J by 8 bases, with 5 bases of the junction left unmatched. Germline V gives CDR1 SEHNR, CDR2 FQNEAQ (reference sequence). CDR3 region: CASSLLRGQEAFF. In DNA, the CDR3 is TGTGCCAGCAGCTTACTCAGGGGACAGGAAGCTTTCTTT.

The chain employs TRBV10-2 and TRBJ2-7; unclear D gene. There are 12 residues in the CDR3. Between the trimmed V and J ends, which lost 6 bases and 6 bases, there was a span of 12 bases. CDR1 is WSHSY, CDR2 SAAADI, per germline. CDR3 DNA sequence: TGCGCCAGCAGCGACCTCCCTAGCGAGCAGTACTTC. Translated, it gives CASSDLPSEQYF.

V is TRBV19 and J is TRBJ1-1; 9 bases match TRBD1. In germline, CDR1 is LNHDA, CDR2 SQIVND (reference sequence). This CDR3 has 14 residues. V gave up 7 bases and J gave up 6 bases; unmatched junction bases: 9. The CDR3 nucleotides read TGTGCCAGTAAGCTTCACCGGACAGGGGCTGAAGCTTTCTTT. Its protein is CASKLHRTGAEAFF.

J is TRBJ2-3 and V is TRBV27; 9 nucleotides match TRBD1. After removal of 7 bases from V and 7 bases from J, the junction contained 12 bases not matched to a gene. CDR1 is MNHEY and CDR2 is SMNVEV in the germline V gene (reference sequence). CDR3 length: 15 amino acids. This chain's CDR3 is CASNPNRGQLYTQYF. The CDR3 nucleotides are TGTGCCAGCAACCCAAACAGGGGGCAATTGTATACGCAGTATTTT.

This clone was observed a single time. The chain combines TRBV28 with TRBJ2-7; 9 positions agree with TRBD1. Per germline, CDR1 MDHEN and CDR2 SYDVKM. This CDR3 contains 16 residues. V was pared by 4 bases and J by 2 bases, with 9 bases of the junction left unmatched. The CDR3 coding sequence is TGTGCCAGCAGTTCCCCCCCGGGACAGGGAACCTACGAGCAGTACTTC. Amino acids: CASSSPPGQGTYEQYF.

The chain employs TRBV12-5 and TRBJ1-5; no clear D gene. V was shortened by 11 bases and J by 3 bases, with 14 bases between the two germline ends. The CDR3 is 13 residues long. Germline CDR1 and CDR2: LGHNT and FRNRAP. The CDR3 nucleotides read TGTGCTTGCCATGAACGGGACAATCAGCCCCAGCATTTT. It is translated as CACHERDNQPQHF.

V usage is TRBV18 and J usage is TRBJ2-5; 7 positions match TRBD1. The V gene's germline CDR1 is KGHSH and CDR2 LQKENI. The junction had 6 bases not matched to a gene; V was cut back by 2 bases and J by 0 bases. The CDR3 covers 16 residues. CDR3 nucleotides: TGTGCCAGCTCACCAGGACAGGAGTTGTACCAAGAGACCCAGTACTTC. Residues: CASSPGQELYQETQYF.

The CDR3 nucleotides are TGCGCCAGCAGCATGCCCGGACAGTCTGGGGGCCAGTACTTC. This sequence encodes CASSMPGQSGGQYF. This rearrangement joins TRBV5-1 to TRBJ2-5; the D gene is possibly TRBD1 (6 bases). Germline CDR1 reads SGHRS; CDR2 reads YFSETQ. CDR3 length: 14 amino acids. Trimming took off 4 bases at V and 10 bases at J, with 20 bases between the two ends.

The V gene is TRBV28, the J gene TRBJ2-3; TRBD2 matches at 11 bases. Germline CDR1 and CDR2: MDHEN and SYDVKM. The CDR3 spans 14 residues. The J segment lost 11 bases and the V segment lost 3 bases, leaving 7 bases of the junction unmatched. In DNA, the CDR3 is TGTGCCAGCAGTTTCAGGCTAGCGGGAGGAGGGCAGTATTTT. Translation gives CASSFRLAGGGQYF. The whole variable domain, remainder taken from reference TRBV28 and TRBJ2-3, is DVKVTQSSRYLVKRTGEKVFLECVQDMDHENMFWYRQDPGLGLRLIYFSYDVKMKEKGDIPEGYSVSREKKERFSLILESASTNQTSMYLCASSFRLAGGGQYFGPGTRLTVL.

J is TRBJ1-2 and V is TRBV5-4; D gene uncertain. The germline gives CDR1 SGHNT, CDR2 YYREEE (reference sequence). The CDR3 extends over 14 amino acids. Trimming removed 0 bases from V and 4 bases from J, with 10 bases in between. As DNA, the CDR3 is TGTGCCAGCAGCTTGGTTCGGGCCAGCTATGGCTACACCTTC. Residues: CASSLVRASYGYTF. Full variable domain (outside the CDR3, taken from reference TRBV5-4 and TRBJ1-2): ETGVTQSPTHLIKTRGQQVTLRCSSQSGHNTVSWYQQALGQGPQFIFQYYREEENGRGNFPPRFSGLQFPNYSSELNVNALELDDSALYLCASSLVRASYGYTFGSGTRLTVV.

The chain carries TRBV28 and TRBJ2-6, with D perhaps assigned TRBD1 or TRBD2 (5 bases each). With 5 bases removed from V and 0 bases from J, the gap between germline ends came to 20 bases. There are 19 residues in the CDR3. Germline CDR1 is MDHEN and CDR2 is SYDVKM. The DNA for the CDR3 is TGTGCCAGCAGTCCTCCCTTCCAGGGTGCGGGCTCTGGGGCCAACGTCCTGACTTTC. Its protein is CASSPPFQGAGSGANVLTF.

This chain links TRBV6-5 with TRBJ1-5; no definite D call. CDR3 length: 13 amino acids. Trimming shortened V by 7 bases and J by 6 bases, and 13 bases separated the two germline ends. Germline CDR1 reads MNHEY; CDR2 reads SVGAGI. Written as DNA, the CDR3 is TGTGCCAGCACCATCCTCCGGGGTCAGCCCCAGCATTTT. This translates into CASTILRGQPQHF.

The chain uses TRBV30 and TRBJ1-1; D is uncertain. CDR1 is GTSNPN and CDR2 is SVGIG in the germline V gene (reference sequence). V gave up 5 bases and J gave up 7 bases, with 14 bases separating them. CDR3 length: 12 amino acids. For the CDR3, the DNA is TGTGCCTGGGAAATAGGAGCCGATGAAGCTTTCTTT. This sequence encodes CAWEIGADEAFF.

The chain links TRBV11-2 to TRBJ2-7; D may be TRBD2 (6 bases). CDR1 is SGHAT and CDR2 is FQNNGV in the germline V gene. V shed 5 bases and J shed 0 bases, with 14 bases lying between them. CDR3 length equals 15 residues. The CDR3 bases are TGTGCCAGCAGCCCTTGGGGGGAGAGCTCCTACGAGCAGTACTTC. It translates to CASSPWGESSYEQYF.

In its sample, this clone was seen once. The chain uses TRBV28 and TRBJ2-5, with unresolved D. The CDR3 is made up of 14 amino acids. CDR1 MDHEN and CDR2 SYDVKM come from the germline V gene. The V and J ends lost 5 bases and 1 base respectively, with 11 bases between them. CDR3 nucleotides: TGTGCCAGCAGTACGACCTTATCCCAAGAGACCCAGTACTTC. Its protein is CASSTTLSQETQYF.

The chain carries TRBV28 and TRBJ1-1; no clear D. Germline CDR1 and CDR2: MDHEN and SYDVKM. V was clipped by 6 bases and J by 2 bases, with 19 bases between them. The CDR3 sequence is 16 residues long. In DNA, the CDR3 is TGTGCCAGCAGCCCCCGGGTTCTCTCCGCTAACACTGAAGCTTTCTTT. Amino acid sequence: CASSPRVLSANTEAFF.

The rearrangement links TRBV19 to TRBJ1-2, with D hard to call. Trimming removed 3 bases at V and 5 bases at J, with 7 bases between. Germline V gene sequence: CDR1 LNHDA, CDR2 SQIVND (reference sequence). This CDR3 is 12 amino acids long. The CDR3 bases are TGTGCCAGTAGTATGAGGTTGTATGGCTACACCTTC. Protein: CASSMRLYGYTF.

The chain combines TRBV24-1 with TRBJ2-6; TRBD1 might be the D (5 bases). V lost 5 bases to trimming and J lost 4 bases, with 8 bases between them. The germline gives CDR1 KGHDR, CDR2 SFDVKD. The CDR3 extends over 14 amino acids. In nucleotides, the CDR3 is TGTGCCACCAGTGTAGGGGTAGGGGCCAACGTCCTGACTTTC. The encoded protein is CATSVGVGANVLTF.

This sequence joins TRBV10-1 and TRBJ2-1; D possibly corresponds to TRBD2 (6 bases). Germline-derived CDR1 and CDR2 are WNHNN and SYGVQD (reference sequence). V shed 3 bases and J shed 7 bases, with 16 bases lying between them. This CDR3 has 15 amino acids. As DNA, the CDR3 is TGCGCCAGCAGTGACTATGGCGGGACCCTTAATGAGCAGTTCTTC. This gives the protein CASSDYGGTLNEQFF.

The chain carries TRBV18 and TRBJ1-5; D is uncertain. V was cut by 5 bases and J by 7 bases, with 12 bases left in between. The germline V gene has CDR1 KGHSH and CDR2 LQKENI. This CDR3 is built from 13 residues. CDR3 in amino acids: CASSGGAGQPQHF. The CDR3 region has the DNA TGTGCCAGCTCAGGTGGCGCAGGACAGCCCCAGCATTTT. Variable domain in full (rest from reference TRBV18 and TRBJ1-5): NAGVMQNPRHLVRRRGQEARLRCSPMKGHSHVYWYRQLPEEGLKFMVYLQKENIIDESGMPKERFSAEFPKEGPSILRIQQVVRGDSAAYFCASSGGAGQPQHFGDGTRLSIL.